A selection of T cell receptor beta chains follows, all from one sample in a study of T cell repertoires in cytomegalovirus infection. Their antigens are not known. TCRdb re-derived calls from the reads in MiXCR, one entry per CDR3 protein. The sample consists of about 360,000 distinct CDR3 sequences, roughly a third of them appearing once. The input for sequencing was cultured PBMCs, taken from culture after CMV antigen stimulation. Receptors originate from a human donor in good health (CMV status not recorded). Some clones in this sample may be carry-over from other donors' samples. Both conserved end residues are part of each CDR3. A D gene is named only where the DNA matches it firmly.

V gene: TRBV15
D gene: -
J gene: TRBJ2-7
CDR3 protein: CATSRDSGIAYEQYF

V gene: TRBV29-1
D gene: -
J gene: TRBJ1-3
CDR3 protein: CSVGGGSGNTIYF

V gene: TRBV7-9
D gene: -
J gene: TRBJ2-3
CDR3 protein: CASSRGPTQYF

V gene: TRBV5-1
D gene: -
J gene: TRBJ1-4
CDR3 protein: CASSPRAGGNEKLFF

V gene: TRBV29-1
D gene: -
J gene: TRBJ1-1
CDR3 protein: CSGGGRGALEAFF

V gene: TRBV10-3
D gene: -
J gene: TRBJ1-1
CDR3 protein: CAISQRGSEAFF

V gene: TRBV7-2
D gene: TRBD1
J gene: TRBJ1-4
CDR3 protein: CASSLADRDYGEKLFF

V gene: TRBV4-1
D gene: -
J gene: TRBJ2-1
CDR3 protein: CASSQVRDSTYNEQFF

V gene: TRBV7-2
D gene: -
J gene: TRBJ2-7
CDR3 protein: CASSSGRPYEQYF

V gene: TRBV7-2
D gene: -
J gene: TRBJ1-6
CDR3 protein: CASSAVYNSPLHF

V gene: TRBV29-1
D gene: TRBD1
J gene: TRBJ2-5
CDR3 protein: CSVDVTGQETQYF

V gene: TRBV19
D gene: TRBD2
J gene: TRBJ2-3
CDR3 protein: CASTLAGVADTQYF

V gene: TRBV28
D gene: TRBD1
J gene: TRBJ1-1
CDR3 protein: CASSLPWTGGTEAFF

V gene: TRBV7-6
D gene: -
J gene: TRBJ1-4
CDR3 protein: CASSADEGEKLFF

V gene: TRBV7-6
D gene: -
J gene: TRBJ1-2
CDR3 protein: CASSSPTRTVNYGYTF

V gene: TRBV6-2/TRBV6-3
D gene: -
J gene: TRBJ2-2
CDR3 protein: CASFMNTGELFF

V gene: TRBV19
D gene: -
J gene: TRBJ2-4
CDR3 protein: CATSPGGRIGNIQYF

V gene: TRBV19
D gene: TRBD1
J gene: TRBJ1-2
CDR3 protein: CASSRDSENYGYTF

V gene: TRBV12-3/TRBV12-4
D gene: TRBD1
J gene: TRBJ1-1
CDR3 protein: CASRVDRVDEAFF

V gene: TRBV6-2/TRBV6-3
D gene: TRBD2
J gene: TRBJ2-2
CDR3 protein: CASSNGLAGVKNTGELFF

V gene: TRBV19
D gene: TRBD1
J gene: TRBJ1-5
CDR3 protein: CASRDRLGVNQHQHF

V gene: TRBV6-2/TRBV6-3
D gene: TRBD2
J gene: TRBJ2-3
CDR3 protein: CASSYGDSGRTDTQYF